This T cell receptor (beta chain) was recorded in a study of T cells in Graves' hyperthyroidism and ophthalmopathy. Study-wide context: Any treatment followed the collection of peripheral blood at initial diagnosis. The study, taken as a whole, reports: Among clonotypes expanded in thyroid above 0.001, most were also found in blood.

V was pared by 6 bases and J by 6 bases, with 8 bases between. CDR1 is SGHTA, CDR2 FQGNSA, per germline. The CDR3 consists of 11 residues. Ophthalmopathy patients had Clinical Activity Score at least 3, NOSPECS grade at least 4, duration under 3 months. The CDR3 regions of TCR beta were amplified from RNA transcripts. RT-PCR in the first round (using the HTBI primer set) targeted the TCR CDR3. TCRdb reanalysed the multiplex PCR reads using MiXCR and keeps one entry per CDR3 protein. The repertoire consists of almost 350,000 distinct CDR3 sequences, with less than 20% occurring once and the leading ten covering roughly 16%. This clonotype was counted many times. Its target is not known.

The origin of this receptor is a middle-aged woman with Graves' ophthalmopathy. The genes are TRBV7-2 and TRBJ1-2, with D unclear. Sequences were obtained from blood. CDR3 protein: CASRYRDGYTF. In DNA form, the CDR3 reads TGTGCCAGCAGATACCGAGATGGCTACACCTTC.